The 6 T cell receptor beta chains below all came from one sample that was sequenced in a study of glioma-infiltrating T cells. Amplification of TCR alpha and beta CDR3 regions from RNA used iRepertoire nested multiplex PCR. Via MiXCR, TCRdb re-called the multiplex PCR reads, giving one row per CDR3 protein. The sample lists 150,000 to 200,000 distinct CDR3 sequences, around 40% occurring once. Sample: glioma tissue, nonneoplastic brain tissue, or PBMCs (not recorded which). All receptors come from a human donor with low-grade glioma or glioblastoma, undergoing nonglioma brain surgery, or in good health (not recorded which).

The J gene is TRBJ2-1, the V gene TRBV6-2 or TRBV6-3, with TRBD2 matching over 9 bases. Losses at the gene ends were 9 bases for V and 4 bases for J; bases not matched to a gene: 10. CDR1 is MNHEY, CDR2 SVGEGT, per germline. The CDR3 is 15 residues long. CDR3 coding DNA: TGTGCCAGAGGTAAACGACTAGCGGATTACAATGAGCAGTTCTTC. This gives the protein CARGKRLADYNEQFF.

As to this clonotype: At one boundary the junction diverges from the germline segment, which might be a read error. The chain is built from TRBV19 and TRBJ1-4; D gene ambiguous. The CDR3 totals 12 residues. Germline V gene sequence: CDR1 LNHDA, CDR2 SQIVND (reference sequence). As DNA, the CDR3 is TGTGCCAGTAGTATCCAGGCTGAAAAAATGTTTTTT. Its protein is CASSIQAEKMFF. Filled out from reference TRBV19 and TRBJ1-4, the complete variable domain reads DGGITQSPKYLFRKEGQNVTLSCEQNLNHDAMYWYRQDPGQGLRLIYYSQIVNDFQKGDIAEGYSVSREKKESFPLTVTSAQKNPTAFYLCASSIQAEKMFFGSGTQLSVL.

This clonotype was counted at least ten times. Written as DNA, the CDR3 is TGTGCCAGCAGTTTATCGCGGGAGGGCAATAATGAGCAGTTCTTC. Its translation is CASSLSREGNNEQFF. J is TRBJ2-1 and V is TRBV28; 9 nucleotides align to TRBD2. Germline V gene sequence: CDR1 MDHEN, CDR2 SYDVKM. V gave up 1 base and J gave up 7 bases; unmatched junction bases: 5. The CDR3 length is 15 residues.

About this clonotype: A much larger clone lies one base from this, so it may be a read error. The chain links TRBV6-1 to TRBJ2-7; 10 nucleotides match TRBD1. Germline trimming cut 6 bases from V and 7 bases from J; bases unmatched to any gene: 6. This CDR3 contains 13 residues. The germline V gene encodes CDR1 MNHNS and CDR2 SASEGT. CDR3 amino acids: CASRRQGAREQYF. The DNA for the CDR3 is TGTGCCAGCAGACGACAGGGGGCGCGGGAGCAGTACTTC.

Note on this clonotype: A much larger clone is a single base away; this may be a read error. This sequence joins TRBV5-1 and TRBJ2-5; the D call may be TRBD1 or TRBD2 (5 bases each). The CDR3 length is 13 residues. Germline CDR1 is SGHRS and CDR2 is YFSETQ. Trimming took 4 bases from V and 4 from J, leaving 11 bases between them. CDR3 in DNA: TGCGCCAGCAGCACGAGGGGTAGAGAGACCCAGTACTTC. As protein: CASSTRGRETQYF.

To note about this clonotype: It may be a read error: a sequence one base away is much more abundant. V gene TRBV5-4 combines with J gene TRBJ2-5, with D uncertain. V gave up 2 bases and J gave up 4 bases, with 15 bases separating them. The CDR3 consists of 15 residues. In germline, CDR1 is SGHNT, CDR2 YYREEE (reference sequence). This CDR3 reads CASSFTSSWGETQYF. CDR3 DNA sequence: TGTGCCAGCAGCTTTACGAGCTCCTGGGGAGAGACCCAGTACTTC. The entire variable domain, with the rest obtained from reference TRBV5-4 and TRBJ2-5, is as follows: ETGVTQSPTHLIKTRGQQVTLRCSSQSGHNTVSWYQQALGQGPQFIFQYYREEENGRGNFPPRFSGLQFPNYSSELNVNALELDDSALYLCASSFTSSWGETQYFGPGTRLLVL.